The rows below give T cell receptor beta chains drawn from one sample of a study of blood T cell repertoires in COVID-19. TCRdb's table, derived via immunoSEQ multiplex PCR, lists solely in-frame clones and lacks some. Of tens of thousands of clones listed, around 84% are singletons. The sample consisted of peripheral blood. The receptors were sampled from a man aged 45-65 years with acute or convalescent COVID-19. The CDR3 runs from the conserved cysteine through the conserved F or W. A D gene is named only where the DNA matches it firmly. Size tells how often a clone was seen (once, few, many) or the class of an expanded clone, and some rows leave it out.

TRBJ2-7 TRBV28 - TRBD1 CASSGTGRIPLF TGTGCCAGCAGTGGGACAGGGCGAATACCGCTCTTC
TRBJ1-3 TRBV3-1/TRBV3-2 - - CASSQNPSYPGNTIYF TGTGCCAGCAGCCAAAACCCAAGCTACCCTGGAAACACCATATATTTT
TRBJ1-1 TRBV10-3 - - CATLEPGNTEAFF TGTGCCACCCTAGAACCCGGGAACACTGAAGCTTTCTTT
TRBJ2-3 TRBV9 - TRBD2 CASQREGVLGTQYF TGTGCCAGCCAGCGGGAGGGAGTTTTAGGTACGCAGTATTTT
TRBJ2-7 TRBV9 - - CASSVTDISYEQYF TGTGCCAGCAGCGTAACGGACATCTCCTACGAGCAGTACTTC
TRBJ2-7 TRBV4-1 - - CASSQESSAQAQYEQYF TGCGCCAGCAGCCAGGAATCTAGCGCCCAGGCCCAATACGAGCAGTACTTC
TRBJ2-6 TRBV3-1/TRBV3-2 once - CARKHSGANVLTF TGTGCCAGAAAGCACTCTGGGGCCAACGTCCTGACTTTC
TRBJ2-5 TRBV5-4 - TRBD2 CASSLGGGTYQETQYF TGTGCCAGCAGCTTGGGGGGAGGGACTTACCAAGAGACCCAGTACTTC
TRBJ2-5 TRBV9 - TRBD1 CASSEGGQGSGETQYF TGTGCCAGCAGCGAGGGGGGACAGGGGAGTGGAGAGACCCAGTACTTC
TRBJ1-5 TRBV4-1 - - CASSPLDHPLNQPQHF TGCGCCAGCAGTCCTTTGGATCACCCACTAAATCAGCCCCAGCATTTT
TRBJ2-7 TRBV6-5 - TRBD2 CASSNSGLADYEQYF TGTGCCAGCAGTAATTCGGGACTAGCCGACTACGAGCAGTACTTC
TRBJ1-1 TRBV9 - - CASSVGRGWNTEAFF TGTGCCAGCAGCGTAGGGAGGGGCTGGAACACTGAAGCTTTCTTT
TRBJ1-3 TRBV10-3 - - CGYRSSGNTIYF TGTGGCTATCGGTCCTCTGGAAACACCATATATTTT
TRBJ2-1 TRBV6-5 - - CASSSEAGVYEQFF TGTGCCAGCAGCTCGGAAGCCGGAGTTTATGAGCAGTTCTTC
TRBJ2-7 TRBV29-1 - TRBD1 CSVERDSSYEQYF TGCAGCGTTGAAAGGGACAGCTCCTACGAGCAGTACTTC
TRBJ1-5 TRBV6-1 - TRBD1 CASREKGQGAWRPQHF TGTGCCAGCAGGGAAAAGGGACAGGGAGCCTGGCGGCCCCAGCATTTT
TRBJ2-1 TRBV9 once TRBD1 CASSGDRGLLSSYNEQFF TGTGCCAGCAGCGGGGACAGGGGGCTCCTAAGCTCCTACAATGAGCAGTTCTTC
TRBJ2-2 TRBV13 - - CASSTRQNTGELFF TGTGCCAGCAGCACGCGTCAGAACACCGGGGAGCTGTTTTTT
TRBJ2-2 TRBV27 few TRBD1 CASGLNRGNTGELFF TGTGCCAGCGGACTGAACAGGGGTAACACCGGGGAGCTGTTTTTT
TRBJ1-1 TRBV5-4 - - CASSPGPEKRNTEAFF TGTGCCAGCAGCCCAGGGCCGGAAAAGAGGAACACTGAAGCTTTCTTT
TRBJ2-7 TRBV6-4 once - CASRTIRGYEQYF TGTGCCAGCCGTACAATAAGGGGCTACGAGCAGTACTTC
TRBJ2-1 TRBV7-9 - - CASSFTYNEQFF TGTGCCAGCAGCTTTACCTACAATGAGCAGTTCTTC
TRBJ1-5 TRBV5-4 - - CASSFGGGDPNQPQHF TGTGCCAGCAGCTTCGGAGGGGGGGACCCCAATCAGCCCCAGCATTTT
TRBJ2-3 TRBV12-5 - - CASGLVLSDTQYF TGTGCTAGTGGTTTGGTACTATCAGATACGCAGTATTTT
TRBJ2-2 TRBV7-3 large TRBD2 CASSPRGGAYTWELFF TGTGCCAGCAGCCCCCGCGGGGGGGCTTATACCTGGGAGCTGTTTTTT
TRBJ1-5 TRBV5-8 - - CASSFMGAGQPQHF TGTGCCAGCAGCTTTATGGGGGCCGGTCAGCCCCAGCATTTT
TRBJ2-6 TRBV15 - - CATCHSSGANVLTF TGTGCCACCTGTCACAGCTCTGGGGCCAACGTCCTGACTTTC
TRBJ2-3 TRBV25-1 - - CASVSGSTDTQYF TGTGCCAGCGTTAGCGGTAGCACAGATACGCAGTATTTT
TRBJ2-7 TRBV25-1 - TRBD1 CASSESLDRGRHEQYF TGTGCCAGCAGTGAATCCTTGGACAGGGGGCGACACGAGCAGTACTTC
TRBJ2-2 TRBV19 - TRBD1 CASNPGGTGELFF TGTGCCAGCAATCCAGGGGGCACCGGGGAGCTGTTTTTT
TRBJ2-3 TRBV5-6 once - CASSFPSPGEEGTDTQYF TGTGCCAGCAGCTTTCCCTCGCCGGGGGAAGAGGGCACAGATACGCAGTATTTT
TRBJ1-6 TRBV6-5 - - CASSGQYNSPLHF TGTGCCAGCAGCGGACAGTATAATTCACCCCTCCACTTT
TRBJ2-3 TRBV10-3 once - CAISYEGTDTQYF TGTGCCATCAGTTACGAGGGCACAGATACGCAGTATTTT
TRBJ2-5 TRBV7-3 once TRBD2 CASSSRGGGETQYF TGTGCCAGCAGCTCCCGCGGGGGTGGGGAGACCCAGTACTTC
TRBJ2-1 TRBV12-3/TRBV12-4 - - CASSLSGNNEQFF TGTGCCAGCAGTTTATCGGGGAACAATGAGCAGTTCTTC
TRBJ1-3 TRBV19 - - CASSISQFGGNTIYF TGTGCCAGTAGTATTAGCCAATTCGGCGGAAACACCATATATTTT
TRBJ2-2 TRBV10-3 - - CATTPGANTGELFF TGTGCCACCACTCCGGGTGCGAACACCGGGGAGCTGTTTTTT
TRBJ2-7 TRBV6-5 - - CASSYVRGNSYEQYF TGTGCCAGCAGTTACGTACGCGGAAACTCCTACGAGCAGTACTTC
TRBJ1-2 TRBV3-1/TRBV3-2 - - CASSQDLGSLYGYTF TGTGCCAGCAGCCAAGATCTAGGCTCCCTTTATGGCTACACCTTC
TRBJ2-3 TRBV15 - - CATSRERRGSGSDTQYF TGTGCCACCAGCAGAGAGCGCCGGGGGAGTGGCTCAGATACGCAGTATTTT
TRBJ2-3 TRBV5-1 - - CASSLAVVHTDTQYF TGCGCCAGCAGCTTGGCGGTAGTGCACACAGATACGCAGTATTTT
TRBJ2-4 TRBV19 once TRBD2 CASSGLAGVWIKNIQYF TGTGCCAGTTCCGGACTAGCGGGAGTCTGGATCAAAAACATTCAGTACTTC
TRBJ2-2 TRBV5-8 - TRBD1 CASSLGTGVAGELFF TGTGCCAGCAGCTTGGGGACAGGGGTTGCCGGGGAGCTGTTTTTT
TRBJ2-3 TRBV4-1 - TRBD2 CASSQEEERAGGPDTQYF TGCGCCAGCAGCCAAGAAGAAGAACGAGCGGGAGGACCAGATACGCAGTATTTT
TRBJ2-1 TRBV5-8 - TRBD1 CASRSGQSYNEQFF TGTGCCAGCAGATCGGGACAGTCCTACAATGAGCAGTTCTTC
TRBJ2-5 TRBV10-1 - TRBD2 CASSEGTSGGLETQYF TGCGCCAGCAGTGAGGGGACTAGCGGGGGATTGGAGACCCAGTACTTC
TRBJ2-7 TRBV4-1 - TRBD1 CASSPGQGGTYEQYF TGCGCCAGCAGCCCAGGACAGGGGGGGACTTACGAGCAGTACTTC
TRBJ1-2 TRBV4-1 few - CASSQADSSNYGYTF TGCGCCAGCAGCCAGGCCGACAGCTCGAACTATGGCTACACCTTC
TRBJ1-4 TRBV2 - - CASSEGWRQGREKLFF TGTGCCAGCAGTGAAGGGTGGAGGCAGGGGCGCGAAAAACTGTTTTTT
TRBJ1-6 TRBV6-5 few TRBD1 CASMGQLNSPLHF TGTGCCAGCATGGGACAGCTAAATTCACCCCTCCACTTT
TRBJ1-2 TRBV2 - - CASSSRTITVYGYTF TGTGCCAGCAGTTCCCGTACTATAACCGTGTATGGCTACACCTTC
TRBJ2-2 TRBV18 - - CASSPAGWELFF TGTGCCAGCTCACCAGCAGGGTGGGAGCTGTTTTTT
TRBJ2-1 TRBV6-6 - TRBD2 CASSYGLAGNEQFF TGTGCCAGCAGTTACGGGCTAGCGGGGAATGAGCAGTTCTTC
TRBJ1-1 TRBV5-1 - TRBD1 CASSVLGQGNTEAFF TGCGCCAGCAGCGTGCTGGGACAGGGAAACACTGAAGCTTTCTTT